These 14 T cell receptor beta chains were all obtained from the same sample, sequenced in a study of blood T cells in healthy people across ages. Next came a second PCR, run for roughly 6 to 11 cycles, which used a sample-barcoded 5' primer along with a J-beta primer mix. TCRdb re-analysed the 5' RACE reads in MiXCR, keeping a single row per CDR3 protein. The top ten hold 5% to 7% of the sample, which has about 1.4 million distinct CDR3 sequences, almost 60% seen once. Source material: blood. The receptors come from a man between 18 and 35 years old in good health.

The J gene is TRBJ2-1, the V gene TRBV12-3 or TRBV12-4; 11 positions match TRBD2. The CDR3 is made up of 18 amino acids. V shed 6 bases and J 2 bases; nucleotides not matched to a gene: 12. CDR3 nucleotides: TGTGCCAGCAGCCCACCTCGCCGACTAGCGGGGACCTACAATGAGCAGTTCTTC. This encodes CASSPPRRLAGTYNEQFF.

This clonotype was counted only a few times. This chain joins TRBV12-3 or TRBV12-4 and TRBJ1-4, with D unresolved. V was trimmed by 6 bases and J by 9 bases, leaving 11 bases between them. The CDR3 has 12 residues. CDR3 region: CASSPGGKKLFF. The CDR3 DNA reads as TGTGCCAGCAGCCCTGGTGGGAAAAAACTGTTTTTT.

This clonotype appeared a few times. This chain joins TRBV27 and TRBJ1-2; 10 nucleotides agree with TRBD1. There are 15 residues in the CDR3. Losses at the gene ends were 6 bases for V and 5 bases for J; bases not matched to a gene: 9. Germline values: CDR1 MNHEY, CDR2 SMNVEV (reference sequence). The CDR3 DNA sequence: TGTGCCAGCAGCGCGACCGGGACAGGGGTATATGGCTACACCTTC. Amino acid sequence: CASSATGTGVYGYTF.

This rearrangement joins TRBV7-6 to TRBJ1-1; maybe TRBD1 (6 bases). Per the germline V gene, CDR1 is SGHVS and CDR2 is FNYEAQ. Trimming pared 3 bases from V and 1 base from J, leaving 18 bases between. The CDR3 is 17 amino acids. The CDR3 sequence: CASSFTQGPGKNTEAFF. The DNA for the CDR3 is TGTGCCAGCAGCTTTACGCAGGGGCCGGGTAAGAACACTGAAGCTTTCTTT.

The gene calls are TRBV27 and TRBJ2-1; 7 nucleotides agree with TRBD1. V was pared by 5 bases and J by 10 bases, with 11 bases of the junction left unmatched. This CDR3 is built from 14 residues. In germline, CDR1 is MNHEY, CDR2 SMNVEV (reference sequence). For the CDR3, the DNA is TGTGCCAGCAGTCCCGCAGGGGGACCGGGGGAGCAGTTCTTC. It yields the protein CASSPAGGPGEQFF.

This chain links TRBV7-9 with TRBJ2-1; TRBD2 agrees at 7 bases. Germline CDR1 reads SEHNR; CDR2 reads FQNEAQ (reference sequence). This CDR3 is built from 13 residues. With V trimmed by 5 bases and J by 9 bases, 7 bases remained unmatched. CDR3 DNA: TGTGCCAGCAGCCCCGGGACTAAGGGTGAGCAGTTCTTC. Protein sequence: CASSPGTKGEQFF.

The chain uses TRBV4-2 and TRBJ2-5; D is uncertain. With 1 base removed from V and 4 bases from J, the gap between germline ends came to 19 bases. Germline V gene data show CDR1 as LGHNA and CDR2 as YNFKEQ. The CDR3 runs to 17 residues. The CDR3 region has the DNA TGTGCCAGCAGCCAAGTATATCGAGGCACCGCCGGAGAGACCCAGTACTTC. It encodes CASSQVYRGTAGETQYF.

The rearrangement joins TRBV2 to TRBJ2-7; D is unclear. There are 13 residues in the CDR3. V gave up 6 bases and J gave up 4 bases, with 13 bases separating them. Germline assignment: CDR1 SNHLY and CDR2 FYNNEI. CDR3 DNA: TGTGCCAGCAGCCACACCCACGATTACGAGCAGTACTTC. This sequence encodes CASSHTHDYEQYF.

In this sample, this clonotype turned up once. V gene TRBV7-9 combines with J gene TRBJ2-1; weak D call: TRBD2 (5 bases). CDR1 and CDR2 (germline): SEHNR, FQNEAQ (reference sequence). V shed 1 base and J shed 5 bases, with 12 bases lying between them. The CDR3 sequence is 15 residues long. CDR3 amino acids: CASSLGWAGDNEQFF. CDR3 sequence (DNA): TGTGCCAGCAGCTTAGGCTGGGCCGGGGACAATGAGCAGTTCTTC.

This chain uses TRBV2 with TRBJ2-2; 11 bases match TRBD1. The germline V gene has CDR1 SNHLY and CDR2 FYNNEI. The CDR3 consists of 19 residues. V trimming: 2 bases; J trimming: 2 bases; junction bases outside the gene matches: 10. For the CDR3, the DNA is TGTGCCAGCAGTGAACCCTGGACAGGGGGCAGGGTAAACACCGGGGAGCTGTTTTTT. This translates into CASSEPWTGGRVNTGELFF.

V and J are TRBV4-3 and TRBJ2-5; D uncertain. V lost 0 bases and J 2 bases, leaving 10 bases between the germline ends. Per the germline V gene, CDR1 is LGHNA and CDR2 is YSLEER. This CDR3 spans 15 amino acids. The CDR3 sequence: CASSQDRTAQETQYF. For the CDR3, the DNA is TGCGCCAGCAGCCAAGATAGAACAGCACAAGAGACCCAGTACTTC.

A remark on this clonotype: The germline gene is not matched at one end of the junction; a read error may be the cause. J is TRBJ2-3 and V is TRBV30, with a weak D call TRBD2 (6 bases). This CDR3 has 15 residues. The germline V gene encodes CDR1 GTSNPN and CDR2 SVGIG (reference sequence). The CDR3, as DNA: TGTGCCTCAAAGGGTCGGGGGTGGGGCACAGATACGCAGTCTTTT. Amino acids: CASKGRGWGTDTQSF. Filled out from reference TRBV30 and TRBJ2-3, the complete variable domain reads SQTIHQWPATLVQPVGSPLSLECTVEGTSNPNLYWYRQAAGRGLQLLFYSVGIGQISSEVPQNLSASRPQDRQFILSSKKLLLSDSGFYLCASKGRGWGTDTQSFGPGTRLTVL.

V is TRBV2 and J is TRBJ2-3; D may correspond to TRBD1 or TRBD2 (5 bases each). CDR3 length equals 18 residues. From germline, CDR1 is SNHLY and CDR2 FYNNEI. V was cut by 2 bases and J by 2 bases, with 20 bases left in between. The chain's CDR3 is CASSELSGRGPHTDTQYF. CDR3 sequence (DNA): TGTGCCAGCAGTGAATTAAGCGGTAGGGGCCCTCACACAGATACGCAGTATTTT.

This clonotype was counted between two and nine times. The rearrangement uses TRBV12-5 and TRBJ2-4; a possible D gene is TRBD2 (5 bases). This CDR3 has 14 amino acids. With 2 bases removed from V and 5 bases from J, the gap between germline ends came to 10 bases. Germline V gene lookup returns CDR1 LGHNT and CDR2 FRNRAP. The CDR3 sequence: CASGLSRVQNIQYF. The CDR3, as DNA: TGTGCTAGTGGTTTGTCGAGGGTCCAAAACATTCAGTACTTC.